The 24 T cell receptor beta chains below were found in one sample sequenced in a study of blood T cell repertoires in COVID-19. Sequenced by immunoSEQ multiplex PCR; TCRdb stores in-frame clones only, minus some. Here the sample spans 250,000 or so clones, 70% to 90% being singletons. What was sequenced was peripheral blood. The receptor set was obtained from a woman between 25 and 40 years old with COVID-19, enrolled during active disease.

The V gene is TRBV5-1, the J gene TRBJ2-7; D is perhaps TRBD1 (7 bases). This CDR3 region has 15 residues. V shed 0 bases and J shed 2 bases, with 12 bases lying between them. Germline-derived CDR1 and CDR2 are SGHRS and YFSETQ. DNA of the CDR3: TGCGCCAGCAGCTTGGAGCAGGGGGGAACCTACGAGCAGTACTTC. Translation: CASSLEQGGTYEQYF.

The rearrangement uses TRBV7-2 and TRBJ2-2; TRBD2 aligns across 8 bases. CDR1 is SGHTA and CDR2 is FQGNSA in the germline V gene. There are 17 residues in the CDR3. Losses at the gene ends were 5 bases for V and 5 bases for J; bases not matched to a gene: 13. CDR3 coding DNA: TGTGCCAGCAGCGAGATCTTAGCGGGGAGGAAAACCGGGGAGCTGTTTTTT. This sequence encodes CASSEILAGRKTGELFF.

The chain recombines TRBV28 with TRBJ1-1, with a possible D match to TRBD1 (6 bases). The CDR3 has 14 amino acids. V was shortened by 3 bases and J by 3 bases, with 11 bases between the two germline ends. Germline V CDR1 and CDR2: MDHEN, SYDVKM. This CDR3 is CASSLPGEYTEAFF. The CDR3 nucleotides read TGTGCCAGCAGTTTGCCAGGGGAGTACACTGAAGCTTTCTTT.

The chain couples TRBV19 to TRBJ1-5; the match to TRBD1 covers 9 bases. CDR3 length: 15 amino acids. With V trimmed by 5 bases and J by 4 bases, 6 bases remained unmatched. Germline lookup yields CDR1 LNHDA and CDR2 SQIVND (reference sequence). The CDR3: CASSPTGGVNQPQHF. The CDR3, as DNA: TGTGCCAGTAGTCCGACAGGGGGAGTAAATCAGCCCCAGCATTTT.

The chain recombines TRBV30 with TRBJ1-3; D not certain. The CDR3 is made up of 14 amino acids. The germline CDR1 and CDR2 sequences are GTSNPN and SVGIG (reference sequence). The germline V and J ends were trimmed by 0 bases and 0 bases, with 6 bases remaining between them. CDR3 region: CAWSVLLSGNTIYF. The DNA for the CDR3 is TGTGCCTGGAGTGTACTGCTCTCTGGAAACACCATATATTTT.

The chain employs TRBV5-6 and TRBJ2-7, with D hard to call. The length of the CDR3 is 14 residues. Deletions cut 0 bases from V and 3 bases from J, with 10 bases between. Germline CDR1 is SGHDT and CDR2 is YYEEEE. CDR3 DNA sequence: TGTGCCAGCAGCTTGGGCAGGTCTTACTACGAGCAGTACGTC. Protein product: CASSLGRSYYEQYV.

The V and J genes are TRBV2 and TRBJ1-2; maybe TRBD1 (6 bases). Germline loops: CDR1 SNHLY, CDR2 FYNNEI. V was pared by 10 bases and J by 4 bases, with 16 bases between. The CDR3 has 13 residues. The CDR3 bases are TGTGCCACAAACGAACAGGGCTCCTATGGCTACACCTTC. The encoded protein is CATNEQGSYGYTF.

The DNA of the CDR3 is TGTGCCAGCAGCCCCCGGGTGAGGGTAGGTGGGGATGAGCAGTTCTTC. This translates into CASSPRVRVGGDEQFF. This chain links TRBV7-9 with TRBJ2-1, with D perhaps TRBD2 (5 bases). There are 16 residues in the CDR3. The germline V gene has CDR1 SEHNR and CDR2 FQNEAQ (reference sequence). V lost 5 bases, J lost 8 bases, and 22 bases lay in between.

About this clone: Other DNA sequences within the sample encode an identical CDR3. The CDR3 DNA is TGTGCCAGCAGCCTAGGACAGGGGCCCTATGGCTACACCTTC. This gives the protein CASSLGQGPYGYTF. This chain uses TRBV28 with TRBJ1-2; TRBD1 aligns across 9 bases. CDR1 MDHEN and CDR2 SYDVKM come from the germline V gene. The V gene end was trimmed by 6 bases and the J gene end by 4 bases; junction bases not matched to a gene: 6. This CDR3 contains 14 residues.

Here the CDR3 DNA reads TGTGCCAGTAAGGGCCCTAAGAGGGCCAACTATGGCTACACCTTC. It codes for CASKGPKRANYGYTF. The chain is built from TRBV19 and TRBJ1-2; D remains ambiguous. Germline CDR1 LNHDA, CDR2 SQIVND (reference sequence). V lost 7 bases and J lost 2, with 17 bases in between. The CDR3 has 15 amino acids.

The chain combines TRBV18 with TRBJ1-2; D may be TRBD1 (6 bases). V lost 3 bases, J lost 6 bases, and 26 bases lay in between. The CDR3 length is 18 residues. CDR1 is KGHSH, CDR2 LQKENI, per germline. In DNA form, the CDR3 reads TGTGCCAGCTCACCCCAAAATGAATGGGCAGGGGTTCGAAATGGCTACACCTTC. Protein: CASSPQNEWAGVRNGYTF.

V is TRBV28 and J is TRBJ1-3, with TRBD1 identical over 7 bases. V shed 6 bases, J shed 0 bases, and the junction held 5 bases outside the gene matches. CDR1 MDHEN and CDR2 SYDVKM come from the germline V gene. The CDR3 has 15 residues. As DNA, the CDR3 is TGTGCCAGCAGGAACAGGGGTGGCTCTGGAAACACCATATATTTT. Protein sequence: CASRNRGGSGNTIYF.

The V gene is TRBV3-1 (or the pseudogene TRBV3-2), the J gene TRBJ2-5, with D hard to call. Trimming took 5 bases from V and 5 from J, leaving 15 bases between them. In germline, CDR1 is LGHDT, CDR2 YNNKEL (reference sequence). The CDR3 length is 14 residues. The CDR3 DNA reads as TGTGCCAGCAGCACACAAACGGTCGGGGAGACCCAGTACTTC. Protein sequence: CASSTQTVGETQYF.

This clone was detected only a few times. The V gene is TRBV10-3, the J gene TRBJ1-6; no definite D call. The germline gives CDR1 ENHRY, CDR2 SYGVKD. The CDR3 totals 13 residues. The V end lost 4 bases, the J end lost 7 bases, and 8 bases lay between the germline ends. CDR3 in amino acids: CAISVGSNSPLHF. CDR3 bases: TGTGCCATCAGTGTGGGCAGCAATTCACCCCTCCACTTT.

The chain uses TRBV19 and TRBJ2-5, with a possible D match to TRBD2 (6 bases). Trimming took 6 bases from V and 4 from J, leaving 18 bases between them. The length of the CDR3 is 15 residues. Germline V gene data show CDR1 as LNHDA and CDR2 as SQIVND (reference sequence). The CDR3 here is CASRWRAGGVETQYF. CDR3 sequence (DNA): TGTGCCAGTAGATGGCGAGCGGGTGGGGTAGAGACCCAGTACTTC.

V gene TRBV30 combines with J gene TRBJ1-6, with TRBD1 matching over 8 bases. J gave up 4 bases and V 1 base, and 6 bases lay outside the gene matches. The CDR3 loop spans 16 amino acids. The germline CDR1 and CDR2 sequences are GTSNPN and SVGIG (reference sequence). The DNA for the CDR3 is TGTGCCTGGAGTGAGCGGACAGGGTTTTATAATTCACCCCTCCACTTT. Its protein product is CAWSERTGFYNSPLHF.

This chain links TRBV6-5 with TRBJ1-1; 9 positions match TRBD1. J lost 4 bases, V lost 0 bases, and 3 bases had no gene match. This CDR3 contains 15 residues. Germline CDR1 is MNHEY and CDR2 is SVGAGI. In nucleotides, the CDR3 is TGTGCCAGCAGTTACTCCGGGACAGGGCCCACTGAAGCTTTCTTT. Translated: CASSYSGTGPTEAFF.

The chain combines TRBV7-2 with TRBJ1-5; 8 positions agree with TRBD1. The germline CDR1 and CDR2 sequences are SGHTA and FQGNSA. This CDR3 comprises 15 residues. V lost 1 base and J lost 5; bases outside the gene matches: 4. In DNA form, the CDR3 reads TGTGCCAGCAGCTTAGTAGGACAGGGTCATCAGCCCCAGCATTTT. Translation gives CASSLVGQGHQPQHF.

V gene TRBV12-3 or TRBV12-4 combines with J gene TRBJ2-2; D remains unclear. This CDR3 region has 12 residues. V lost 5 bases and J lost 5, with 6 bases in between. The CDR3 spells CASSTSTGELFF. DNA for the CDR3: TGTGCCAGCAGTACGAGTACCGGGGAGCTGTTTTTT.

The chain joins TRBV27 to TRBJ2-1; D perhaps matches TRBD2 (6 bases). The V end lost 8 bases, the J end lost 6 bases, and 23 bases lay between the germline ends. Germline lookup yields CDR1 MNHEY and CDR2 SMNVEV (reference sequence). The CDR3 contains 16 residues. The CDR3 coding sequence is TGTGCCAGCTGTCTTGAACCGGGGCAGGGACTCAATGAGCAGTTCTTC. Its translation is CASCLEPGQGLNEQFF.

This clone was found a few times. This sequence joins TRBV5-5 and TRBJ2-7; perhaps TRBD1 as D (6 bases). Germline V gene lookup returns CDR1 SGHKS and CDR2 YYEKEE (reference sequence). The CDR3 has 14 residues. Trimming stripped 0 bases from V and 6 bases from J, with 13 bases between. The CDR3 region is CASSLASRTAEQYV. The CDR3 coding sequence is TGTGCCAGCAGCTTGGCCTCCAGGACAGCCGAGCAGTACGTC.

V and J are TRBV27 and TRBJ2-7; TRBD1 matches 8 bases. The ends lost 6 bases at V and 1 base at J; junction bases unmatched: 8. CDR3 size: 15 residues. The germline V gene has CDR1 MNHEY and CDR2 SMNVEV (reference sequence). CDR3 sequence: CASRKQGARSYEQYF. In DNA, the CDR3 is TGTGCCAGCAGAAAGCAGGGGGCGAGGTCCTACGAGCAGTACTTC.

The chain is built from TRBV29-1 and TRBJ1-1; possible D gene TRBD1, 5 bases. The V and J ends lost 4 bases and 11 bases respectively, with 17 bases between them. This CDR3 contains 12 residues. Germline V gene lookup returns CDR1 SQVTM and CDR2 ANQGSEA. The CDR3 DNA reads TGCAGCGTTGTTTTAGACAGCTCGCGCGCTTTCTTT. This gives the protein CSVVLDSSRAFF.

The chain combines TRBV11-3 with TRBJ2-5, with 12 bases fitting TRBD1. Trimming removed 6 bases from V and 4 bases from J; junction bases left unmatched: 6. CDR3 length equals 15 residues. The germline gives CDR1 SGHNT, CDR2 YENEEA. CDR3 in amino acids: CASSSGQGALETQYF. The CDR3 nucleotides read TGTGCCAGCAGTTCGGGACAGGGGGCATTAGAGACCCAGTACTTC.